This T cell receptor (beta chain) came from a study of OX40 agonist ivuxolimab in advanced cancers. Study-wide background: Dose-escalation cases comprised hepatocellular carcinoma, melanoma, renal cell or head and neck cancer.

The germline CDR1 and CDR2 sequences are MNHEY and SVGAGI. The CDR3 has 14 amino acids. The ends were cut back, 8 bases at V and 3 bases at J, with 14 bases in the middle. Data came from immunoSEQ multiplex PCR; TCRdb stores just in-frame clones and leaves some out. This table holds tens of thousands of clones, nearly 95% found once. The sample consisted of CD4+ or CD8+ T cells sorted from blood, taken in a trial of the OX40 agonist ivuxolimab. The chain uses TRBV6-5 and TRBJ2-1; D is possibly TRBD2 (6 bases). The TCR was taken from an adult with an advanced solid tumor such as melanoma, head and neck, liver or kidney cancer. CDR3 sequence reads: CASGRREGYNEQFF. The DNA of the CDR3 is TGTGCCAGCGGAAGGAGGGAAGGCTACAATGAGCAGTTCTTC.